Below are 24 T cell receptor beta chains sequenced from a single sample in a study of vaccination and CD4 T cells after COVID-19. Sequencing of cultured CD4+ T cell DNA used the Oncomine TCR Beta short-read assay. A single record per CDR3 protein comes from TCRdb applying MiXCR to the PCR reads. Among about 14,000 distinct CDR3 sequences, around 57% were seen once, and the ten largest hold around 15%. Treatment defined: roughly 10-day PBMC culture with coronavirus spike peptide pools or control peptides (ViraFEST assay). The antigens for these receptors are not known. The specimen sequenced was CD4+ T cells from blood, cultured in vitro. These receptors were obtained from a human donor who had recovered from COVID-19.

The chain employs TRBV28 and TRBJ2-7; D unresolved. V was trimmed by 2 bases and J by 4 bases, leaving 3 bases between them. The V gene's germline CDR1 is MDHEN and CDR2 SYDVKM. CDR3 length: 11 residues. Written as DNA, the CDR3 is TGTGCCAGCAGTTTAAGGTACGAGCAGTACTTC. Protein product: CASSLRYEQYF.

This chain joins TRBV10-3 and TRBJ1-4; no firm D call. Deletions cut 3 bases from V and 11 bases from J, with 10 bases between. CDR3 length equals 12 residues. Germline loops: CDR1 ENHRY, CDR2 SYGVKD. Here the CDR3 reads CAISEEGTKLFF. DNA for the CDR3: TGTGCCATCAGTGAAGAGGGTACGAAACTGTTTTTT.

The rearrangement uses TRBV20-1 and TRBJ1-2; D uncertain. Germline CDR1 reads DFQATT; CDR2 reads SNEGSKA (reference sequence). Trimming cost V 1 base and J 0 bases, with 9 bases left between them. This CDR3 has 14 residues. CDR3 nucleotide sequence: TGCAGTGCTAGAGGGACCTCAGCTAACTATGGCTACACCTTC. It encodes CSARGTSANYGYTF.

This chain joins TRBV7-2 and TRBJ1-2, with D possibly being TRBD1 (5 bases). The CDR3 has 13 residues. V shed 0 bases and J shed 7 bases, with 9 bases lying between them. Germline V gene sequence: CDR1 SGHTA, CDR2 FQGNSA. Here the CDR3 DNA reads TGTGCCAGCAGCTTAGCCCAGGGAGGTGGCTACACCTTC. Encoded protein: CASSLAQGGGYTF.

The chain links TRBV28 to TRBJ2-5; no definite D call. Trimming pared 5 bases from V and 7 bases from J, leaving 20 bases between. The germline V gene has CDR1 MDHEN and CDR2 SYDVKM. The CDR3 extends over 15 amino acids. The CDR3 DNA sequence: TGTGCCAGCAGTCCCCGCCGTTTAGCCGGCAGGACCCAGTACTTC. Its protein is CASSPRRLAGRTQYF. The variable domain in full, with the rest retrieved from reference TRBV28 and TRBJ2-5, is DVKVTQSSRYLVKRTGEKVFLECVQDMDHENMFWYRQDPGLGLRLIYFSYDVKMKEKGDIPEGYSVSREKKERFSLILESASTNQTSMYLCASSPRRLAGRTQYFGPGTRLLVL.

The J gene is TRBJ2-5, the V gene TRBV6-1, with D tentatively TRBD2 (7 bases). This CDR3 region has 15 residues. The germline gives CDR1 MNHNS, CDR2 SASEGT. V was pared by 7 bases and J by 0 bases, with 15 bases between. The CDR3 spells CASTGGGSYQETQYF. The DNA for the CDR3 is TGTGCCAGCACTGGGGGCGGGAGCTACCAAGAGACCCAGTACTTC.

The V call is TRBV19, the J call TRBJ2-7; 9 bases are shared with TRBD1. CDR1 and CDR2 from the germline V gene are LNHDA and SQIVND (reference sequence). Germline trimming cut 2 bases from V and 1 base from J; bases unmatched to any gene: 9. The CDR3 runs to 17 residues. CDR3 in amino acids: CASSIRIGQGPSYEQYF. The CDR3, as DNA: TGTGCCAGTAGTATAAGGATTGGACAGGGGCCTTCCTACGAGCAGTACTTC.

Worth noting for this clonotype: At one of its ends the junction is not consistent with the germline gene, which may arise from a read error. J is TRBJ2-7 and V is TRBV27; TRBD1 aligns across 8 bases. The CDR3 runs 15 residues. Germline-derived CDR1 and CDR2 are MNHEY and SMNVEV (reference sequence). The CDR3 DNA reads TGTGTCAGCAGTTGGACAGGGATGGACTCCTACGAGCAGTACTTC. Translating gives CVSSWTGMDSYEQYF.

The chain carries TRBV28 and TRBJ2-5; D not resolved. The CDR3 is made up of 11 amino acids. CDR1 and CDR2 (germline): MDHEN, SYDVKM. The ends were cut back, 5 bases at V and 3 bases at J, with 4 bases in the middle. The CDR3 sequence is CASSEKETQYF. The CDR3 bases are TGTGCCAGCAGTGAAAAAGAGACCCAGTACTTC.

This clonotype was detected once. The chain uses TRBV20-1 and TRBJ2-7; D gene uncertain. This CDR3 comprises 10 residues. Germline CDR1 DFQATT, CDR2 SNEGSKA (reference sequence). Trimming took off 2 bases at V and 5 bases at J, with 4 bases between the two ends. CDR3 in DNA: TGCAGTGCTAGAATCCACGAGCAGTACTTC. The encoded protein is CSARIHEQYF.

In this sample, this clonotype turned up once. This rearrangement joins TRBV24-1 to TRBJ2-3; D might be TRBD2 (6 bases). The CDR3 is made up of 14 amino acids. CDR1 and CDR2 (germline): KGHDR, SFDVKD. The V end was cut by 1 base, the J end by 11 bases, with 15 bases between. The CDR3 is CATSDFPGTQKQYF. CDR3 sequence (DNA): TGTGCCACCAGTGATTTCCCCGGGACTCAGAAGCAGTATTTT.

Concerning this clonotype itself: A much bigger clone sits one base away, suggesting this may be a read error. The V call is TRBV20-1, the J call TRBJ2-1; D is perhaps TRBD2 (5 bases). Germline V gives CDR1 DFQATT, CDR2 SNEGSKA (reference sequence). This CDR3 comprises 12 residues. The germline V and J ends were trimmed by 6 bases and 7 bases, with 13 bases remaining between them. For the CDR3, the DNA is TGCAGTGCGAAGCGGAATTGGAATGAGCAGTTCTTC. This gives the protein CSAKRNWNEQFF.

The chain employs TRBV21-1 and TRBJ1-5. TRBV21-1 is a known pseudogene. CDR3 size: 16 residues. The CDR3 nucleotides read TGTGCCAGCAGCAAAGACCCTACAGATTGCAATCAGCCCCAGCATTTT. It specifies CASSKDPTDCNQPQHF.

This chain links TRBV10-1 with TRBJ2-1; 15 positions agree with TRBD2. Unmatched junction bases numbered 14, after V lost 10 bases and J lost 7 bases. This CDR3 spans 17 amino acids. Germline CDR1 and CDR2: WNHNN and SYGVQD (reference sequence). CDR3 loop: CATYGTSGRPWENEQFF. The DNA of the CDR3 is TGCGCCACCTATGGGACTAGCGGGAGGCCTTGGGAAAATGAGCAGTTCTTC.

A note on this clonotype: The junction departs from germline at one end; a sequencing error may be responsible. The V gene is TRBV4-1, the J gene TRBJ2-3, with 7 bases fitting TRBD2. This CDR3 spans 15 amino acids. Germline CDR1 and CDR2: MGHRA and YSYEKL. In nucleotides, the CDR3 is TGCGCCAGCAGCCAAGAGGGGAGGGGAGTTGATATGCAGTATTTT. Protein sequence: CASSQEGRGVDMQYF.

The genes are TRBV20-1 and TRBJ2-1; possibly TRBD1 for D (5 bases). CDR3 length: 12 amino acids. Trimming left V 6 bases short and J 5 bases short, with 11 bases between. Germline lookup yields CDR1 DFQATT and CDR2 SNEGSKA (reference sequence). The CDR3 DNA is TGCAGTGCCATGACAGACAACAATGAGCAGTTCTTC. Translating it yields CSAMTDNNEQFF.

This clonotype was counted between two and nine times. V is TRBV10-3 and J is TRBJ1-6, with D maybe TRBD1 (6 bases). The CDR3 contains 14 residues. V dropped 4 bases and J dropped 8 bases, with 12 bases sitting between them. Per the germline V gene, CDR1 is ENHRY and CDR2 is SYGVKD. The CDR3 protein is CAISGGQRDSPLHF. CDR3 in DNA: TGTGCCATCAGTGGAGGACAGCGGGATTCACCCCTCCACTTT.

The chain is built from TRBV20-1 and TRBJ2-7; TRBD2 agrees at 13 bases. The germline V gene has CDR1 DFQATT and CDR2 SNEGSKA (reference sequence). This CDR3 is 15 amino acids long. Trimming at V came to 0 bases and at J to 4 bases, leaving 3 bases not matched to a gene. The CDR3 DNA sequence: TGCAGTGCTAGAGATTGGACTAGCGGGAGTTACGAGCAGTACTTC. It encodes CSARDWTSGSYEQYF.

V gene TRBV12-3 or TRBV12-4 combines with J gene TRBJ2-5; D is undetermined. The CDR3 has 14 residues. Between the trimmed V and J ends, which lost 6 bases and 2 bases, there was a span of 13 bases. This chain's CDR3 is CASRALQEQETQYF. DNA for the CDR3: TGTGCCAGCAGAGCCTTACAAGAGCAAGAGACCCAGTACTTC.

The chain uses TRBV20-1 and TRBJ2-3, with 8 bases matching TRBD2. With V trimmed by 2 bases and J by 8 bases, 6 bases remained unmatched. Germline V gives CDR1 DFQATT, CDR2 SNEGSKA (reference sequence). This CDR3 comprises 13 residues. DNA of the CDR3: TGCAGTGCTAGATCGAGTAGCGGGGTTACGCAGTATTTT. Protein: CSARSSSGVTQYF.

This clonotype has a handful of counts. V and J are TRBV11-1 and TRBJ2-7; 8 nucleotides align to TRBD1. V lost 5 bases and J lost 7; bases outside the gene matches: 4. This CDR3 is 12 amino acids long. Germline V CDR1 and CDR2: SGHAT, FQDESV (reference sequence). The CDR3 DNA follows: TGTGCCAGCAGCGGACAGGGACGAGAGCAGTACTTC. Its protein product is CASSGQGREQYF.

CDR3 sequence reads: CSVARDSGSYEQYF. The CDR3, as DNA: TGCAGCGTAGCCCGGGACAGCGGATCCTACGAGCAGTACTTC. The chain recombines TRBV29-1 with TRBJ2-7; 7 nucleotides align to TRBD1. The V gene's germline CDR1 is SQVTM and CDR2 ANQGSEA. J gave up 1 base and V 6 bases, and 9 bases lay outside the gene matches. This CDR3 contains 14 residues.

As regards this clonotype: No DNA is shown, since the ends of the CDR3 on it are uncertain; the CDR3 is the one TCRdb lists. V and J are TRBV24-1 and TRBJ2-2; the table's D call, TRBD1, has no DNA check behind it. In germline, CDR1 is KGHDR, CDR2 SFDVKD. Inclusive of both ends, the CDR3 amounts to 17 amino acids. CDR3 amino acids: CATSDFFGQGNTGELFF.

J is TRBJ1-5 and V is TRBV7-2, with D perhaps matching TRBD1 (6 bases). The V end lost 0 bases, the J end lost 2 bases, and 11 bases lay between the germline ends. Germline values: CDR1 SGHTA, CDR2 FQGNSA. The CDR3 runs 16 residues. Here the CDR3 DNA reads TGTGCCAGCAGCTTAGCGGGGGGGCATGGCAATCAGCCCCAGCATTTT. Encoded protein: CASSLAGGHGNQPQHF.